What follows are 23 T cell receptor beta chains derived from one specimen sequenced in a study of a mutant IDH1 vaccine in newly diagnosed glioma. Data came from immunoSEQ multiplex PCR; TCRdb stores just in-frame clones and leaves some out. The sample carries over 55,000 clones, 84% recorded once. As for time point: week 11, during vaccination. One vaccine dose held 300 ug of mutant IDH1 20-mer peptide and came with topical imiquimod. Their cognate antigens are unknown. The sample in question was PBMCs, obtained from a glioma patient whose treatment included an IDH1 peptide vaccine. The receptors derive from a man in his thirties or forties with glioma.

This clone was picked up a small number of times. The V gene is TRBV18, the J gene TRBJ1-6; D is possibly TRBD1 (5 bases). CDR1 KGHSH and CDR2 LQKENI come from the germline V gene. The CDR3 has 13 residues. Trimming shortened V by 6 bases and J by 7 bases, and 10 bases separated the two germline ends. As DNA, the CDR3 is TGTGCCAGCTCCCTCGGGGGGAATTCACCCCTCCACTTT. It codes for CASSLGGNSPLHF. Combining the CDR3 with reference TRBV18 and TRBJ1-6 gives the whole variable domain NAGVMQNPRHLVRRRGQEARLRCSPMKGHSHVYWYRQLPEEGLKFMVYLQKENIIDESGMPKERFSAEFPKEGPSILRIQQVVRGDSAAYFCASSLGGNSPLHFGNGTRLTVT.

V is TRBV9 and J is TRBJ1-4; D ambiguous. This CDR3 is built from 16 residues. Trimming left V 0 bases short and J 4 bases short, with 13 bases between. Germline V gene data show CDR1 as SGDLS and CDR2 as YYNGEE. Written as DNA, the CDR3 is TGTGCCAGCAGCGTAGGAGCGGCAGGCTTTAATGAAAAACTGTTTTTT. It specifies CASSVGAAGFNEKLFF.

The V call is TRBV6-6, the J call TRBJ1-4; maybe TRBD1 (5 bases). The CDR3 contains 15 residues. Germline-derived CDR1 and CDR2 are MNHNY and SVGAGI (reference sequence). The germline V and J ends were trimmed by 2 bases and 6 bases, with 13 bases remaining between them. CDR3 protein: CASSYTGTGDEKLFF. DNA of the CDR3: TGTGCCAGCAGTTACACCGGGACGGGAGATGAAAAACTGTTTTTT.

As to this clone: Other nucleotide sequences in the sample specify the same CDR3. The rearrangement joins TRBV15 to TRBJ1-6, with 7 bases identical to TRBD1. The CDR3 has 14 residues. Germline V gene sequence: CDR1 LNHNV, CDR2 YYDKDF (reference sequence). J gave up 7 bases and V 0 bases, and 0 bases lay outside the gene matches. CDR3 loop: CATSREGGNSPLHF. CDR3 nucleotides: TGTGCCACCAGCAGAGAAGGGGGCAATTCACCCCTCCACTTT.

The J gene is TRBJ2-1, the V gene TRBV6-1; 13 bases line up with TRBD2. This CDR3 contains 16 residues. CDR1 and CDR2 (germline): MNHNS, SASEGT. The J segment lost 9 bases and the V segment lost 4 bases, leaving 9 bases of the junction unmatched. CDR3 sequence: CASSAWTSGGRVEQFF. DNA for the CDR3: TGTGCCAGCAGTGCCTGGACTAGCGGGGGTCGTGTTGAGCAGTTCTTC.

The rearrangement uses TRBV27 and TRBJ2-5, with 7 nucleotides matching TRBD2. The V gene's germline CDR1 is MNHEY and CDR2 SMNVEV (reference sequence). CDR3 length equals 16 residues. J was trimmed by 1 base and V by 7 bases; bases with no gene match: 12. CDR3 nucleotides: TGTGCCAGCAACCCCCGGGCTAGCGGAATCCAAGAGACCCAGTACTTC. Its translation is CASNPRASGIQETQYF.

J is TRBJ2-7 and V is TRBV5-3; 8 bases line up with TRBD2. TRBV5-3 is an ORF, with its function uncertain. V was pared by 3 bases and J by 7 bases, with 6 bases of the junction left unmatched. This CDR3 is 13 amino acids long. The CDR3 here is CARSSGGTFEQYF. The CDR3 nucleotides are TGTGCCAGAAGCTCGGGAGGGACGTTTGAGCAGTACTTC.

The chain couples TRBV10-2 to TRBJ1-6, with 7 bases aligning to TRBD1. Germline-derived CDR1 and CDR2 are WSHSY and SAAADI. CDR3 length equals 17 residues. The J segment lost 3 bases and the V segment lost 2 bases, leaving 7 bases of the junction unmatched. The chain's CDR3 is CASSETPTGLYNSPLHF. DNA for the CDR3: TGCGCCAGCAGTGAGACTCCGACAGGGCTCTATAATTCACCCCTCCACTTT.

About this clone itself: An end of the junction differs from the germline gene, which may be a read error. The chain uses TRBV5-3 and TRBJ1-1; tentatively, D is TRBD1 (5 bases). TRBV5-3 is an ORF for which the function is uncertain. This CDR3 is built from 14 residues. DNA for the CDR3: TGTGCCAGCAGCTTGAACAGGTTAAACACTGAAGCTTTCTTT. This encodes CASSLNRLNTEAFF.

The chain is built from TRBV5-1 and TRBJ2-3, with D possibly matching TRBD1 (6 bases). Per the germline V gene, CDR1 is SGHRS and CDR2 is YFSETQ. This CDR3 is 14 amino acids long. The V end lost 0 bases, the J end lost 10 bases, and 15 bases lay between the germline ends. CDR3 region: CASSLAEGVLSQYF. The CDR3 DNA reads TGCGCCAGCAGCTTGGCCGAGGGGGTCCTTTCGCAGTATTTT.

This chain links TRBV19 with TRBJ1-5; tentative D call: TRBD1 (6 bases). The CDR3 runs to 18 residues. V dropped 7 bases and J dropped 0 bases, with 22 bases sitting between them. From germline, CDR1 is LNHDA and CDR2 SQIVND (reference sequence). The CDR3 here is CASTPVGGLTVSNQPQHF. DNA of the CDR3: TGTGCCAGTACCCCGGTGGGGGGGCTAACCGTTAGCAATCAGCCCCAGCATTTT.

This chain links TRBV5-1 with TRBJ1-1; unclear D gene. The CDR3 has 14 residues. Per the germline V gene, CDR1 is SGHRS and CDR2 is YFSETQ. The V and J ends lost 7 bases and 1 base respectively, with 14 bases between them. The CDR3 sequence: CASGPPTANTEAFF. CDR3 nucleotides: TGCGCCAGCGGACCTCCCACAGCGAACACTGAAGCTTTCTTT. The full variable domain, completed using reference TRBV5-1 and TRBJ1-1, is KAGVTQTPRYLIKTRGQQVTLSCSPISGHRSVSWYQQTPGQGLQFLFEYFSETQRNKGNFPGRFSGRQFSNSRSEMNVSTLELGDSALYLCASGPPTANTEAFFGQGTRLTVV.

In the case of this clone: An end of the junction does not agree with germline; a read error may underlie this. The rearrangement joins TRBV10-3 to TRBJ2-7; D might be TRBD1 or TRBD2, each matching 6 bases. Per germline, CDR1 ENHRY and CDR2 SYGVKD. CDR3 size: 14 residues. In DNA, the CDR3 is TGTGCCACCAGTTTGGGTGAGGGGGGAACCGAGCAGTACTTC. This sequence encodes CATSLGEGGTEQYF.

V and J are TRBV7-9 and TRBJ2-2; D remains unclear. V gave up 8 bases and J gave up 1 base, with 5 bases separating them. This CDR3 spans 12 amino acids. Germline CDR1 is SEHNR and CDR2 is FQNEAQ (reference sequence). CDR3 amino acids: CASGENTGELFF. The DNA for the CDR3 is TGTGCCAGCGGCGAGAACACCGGGGAGCTGTTTTTT.

The J gene is TRBJ2-3, the V gene TRBV19, with a weak D call TRBD1 (6 bases). Germline V gives CDR1 LNHDA, CDR2 SQIVND (reference sequence). This CDR3 has 15 amino acids. Trimming removed 7 bases from V and 1 base from J, with 15 bases in between. CDR3 region: CASTPMGAGTDTQYF. CDR3 in DNA: TGTGCCAGTACCCCTATGGGGGCCGGCACAGATACGCAGTATTTT.

The genes are TRBV15 and TRBJ2-2, with TRBD1 matching over 7 bases. Germline V lookup: CDR1 LNHNV, CDR2 YYDKDF (reference sequence). The CDR3 is made up of 19 amino acids. The V and J ends lost 2 bases and 2 bases, in that order; junction bases with no gene match: 14. CDR3 coding DNA: TGTGCCACCAGCAGACTTAGGGGACAGCGATATAGAAACACCGGGGAGCTGTTTTTT. This encodes CATSRLRGQRYRNTGELFF.

The V gene is TRBV6-4, the J gene TRBJ2-2, with 11 bases identical to TRBD1. Looked up from germline, CDR1 is MRHNA and CDR2 is SNTAGT. J lost 3 bases, V lost 3 bases, and 3 bases had no gene match. This CDR3 has 16 amino acids. The CDR3 sequence: CASSEKGQGDTGELFF. The CDR3, as DNA: TGTGCCAGCAGTGAAAAGGGACAGGGGGACACCGGGGAGCTGTTTTTT.

The rearrangement uses TRBV7-9 and TRBJ1-3; no clear D gene. Trimming removed 3 bases at V and 0 bases at J, with 12 bases between. There are 16 residues in the CDR3. Germline CDR1 is SEHNR and CDR2 is FQNEAQ (reference sequence). CDR3 loop: CASSFGGQISGNTIYF. The DNA of the CDR3 is TGTGCCAGCAGCTTTGGAGGGCAGATCTCTGGAAACACCATATATTTT.

This chain joins TRBV7-2 and TRBJ1-1, with TRBD1 identical over 8 bases. The CDR3 is 16 amino acids. Germline CDR1 reads SGHTA; CDR2 reads FQGNSA. Germline trimming cut 5 bases from V and 1 base from J; bases unmatched to any gene: 9. The CDR3 region is CASSQRVTGGNTEAFF. The CDR3, as DNA: TGTGCCAGCAGCCAAAGGGTCACAGGGGGGAACACTGAAGCTTTCTTT. Full variable domain (remainder filled in from reference TRBV7-2 and TRBJ1-1): GAGVSQSPSNKVTEKGKDVELRCDPISGHTALYWYRQSLGQGLEFLIYFQGNSAPDKSGLPSDRFSAERTGGSVSTLTIQRTQQEDSAVYLCASSQRVTGGNTEAFFGQGTRLTVV.

This clone is a singleton in its sample. The genes are TRBV5-6 and TRBJ1-6; D possibly corresponds to TRBD1 (6 bases). CDR3 length: 15 residues. The germline V gene has CDR1 SGHDT and CDR2 YYEEEE. Trimming shortened V by 1 base and J by 11 bases, and 16 bases separated the two germline ends. The CDR3 loop is CASSLPGHRDTPLHF. For the CDR3, the DNA is TGTGCCAGCAGCTTGCCGGGACACCGAGATACACCCCTCCACTTT.

This chain joins TRBV19 and TRBJ2-1, with 14 bases identical to TRBD2. This CDR3 is built from 15 residues. Trimming removed 7 bases from V and 9 bases from J; junction bases left unmatched: 8. The germline V gene has CDR1 LNHDA and CDR2 SQIVND (reference sequence). CDR3 residues: CASTRLAGGPGEQFF. DNA for the CDR3: TGTGCCAGTACCAGACTAGCGGGAGGGCCCGGTGAGCAGTTCTTC.

The CDR3 spells CASSSRGSGRTDTQYF. The CDR3 coding sequence is TGTGCCAGCAGTTCCAGGGGGAGCGGGAGGACAGATACGCAGTATTTT. The chain employs TRBV27 and TRBJ2-3; 9 positions match TRBD2. V gave up 4 bases and J gave up 3 bases; unmatched junction bases: 8. This CDR3 has 16 residues. Germline assignment: CDR1 MNHEY and CDR2 SMNVEV (reference sequence).

This chain joins TRBV5-1 and TRBJ2-5, with D tentatively TRBD2 (7 bases). V was clipped by 4 bases and J by 6 bases, with 19 bases between them. CDR1 is SGHRS and CDR2 is YFSETQ in the germline V gene. This CDR3 is 15 amino acids long. For the CDR3, the DNA is TGCGCCAGCAGCCCAGGGGAGGGGTCGAGGAAGACCCAGTACTTC. It codes for CASSPGEGSRKTQYF. The full variable domain, in which reference TRBV5-1 and TRBJ2-5 provide the parts outside the CDR3, is KAGVTQTPRYLIKTRGQQVTLSCSPISGHRSVSWYQQTPGQGLQFLFEYFSETQRNKGNFPGRFSGRQFSNSRSEMNVSTLELGDSALYLCASSPGEGSRKTQYFGPGTRLLVL.